Listed below are T cell receptor beta chains from one sample, sequenced in a study of CD8+ T cells in alopecia areata. Profiling relied on immunoSEQ multiplex PCR, and the TCRdb table lists in-frame clones only, not all of them. The top ten clones hold more than 1.5% of a sample with under 350,000 clones, about three fifths of them seen once. This sample comprised CD4+ T cells sorted from blood, obtained at week 24, from a patient treated with tofacitinib. The receptors shown here come from a human donor with alopecia areata. CDR3s include the opening cysteine and the closing phenylalanine or tryptophan. The D gene is left open where the match is weak. The size of a clone is reported for some rows only, either as once, few or many, or as a class for expanded clones.

D gene: -
J gene: TRBJ2-3
V gene: TRBV2
clone size: -
CDR3 DNA: TGTGCCAGCATTAGCGAGGGAGGAGCAGATACGCAGTATTTT
CDR3 protein: CASISEGGADTQYF

D gene: -
J gene: TRBJ2-1
V gene: TRBV7-9
clone size: -
CDR3 DNA: TGTGCCAGCAGCGCCACTGGATTGGTCGGGATCTTC
CDR3 protein: CASSATGLVGIF

D gene: TRBD1
J gene: TRBJ2-5
V gene: TRBV4-1
clone size: -
CDR3 DNA: TGCGCCAGCAGCCAACCGACAGGGTCGGAGACCCAGTACTTC
CDR3 protein: CASSQPTGSETQYF

D gene: -
J gene: TRBJ1-1
V gene: TRBV20-1
clone size: -
CDR3 DNA: TGCAGTGCTCGGGACAACACTGAAGCTTTCTTT
CDR3 protein: CSARDNTEAFF

D gene: TRBD2
J gene: TRBJ2-5
V gene: TRBV29-1
clone size: -
CDR3 DNA: TGCAGCGTTGTTGGTGGTAGCGGGGCAACGGGAGAGACCCAGTACTTC
CDR3 protein: CSVVGGSGATGETQYF

D gene: -
J gene: TRBJ2-5
V gene: TRBV2
clone size: -
CDR3 DNA: TGTGCCAGCAGTGCGGACAGAGAAGAGACCCAGTACTTC
CDR3 protein: CASSADREETQYF

D gene: -
J gene: TRBJ2-3
V gene: TRBV9
clone size: -
CDR3 DNA: TGTGCCAGCAGCGCACAAGGAGATACAGATACGCAGTATTTT
CDR3 protein: CASSAQGDTDTQYF

D gene: -
J gene: TRBJ2-7
V gene: TRBV5-1
clone size: few
CDR3 DNA: TGCGCCAGCAGCTTGGCCGGTACAGCGGAGCAGTACTTC
CDR3 protein: CASSLAGTAEQYF

D gene: -
J gene: TRBJ2-4
V gene: TRBV4-3
clone size: once
CDR3 DNA: TGCGCCAGCAGCCAGGGGAGCCCAGCCAAAAACATTCAGTACTTC
CDR3 protein: CASSQGSPAKNIQYF

D gene: -
J gene: TRBJ2-7
V gene: TRBV2
clone size: -
CDR3 DNA: TGTGCCGGGAGGGGGGTGACCTACGAGCAGTACTTC
CDR3 protein: CAGRGVTYEQYF

D gene: -
J gene: TRBJ2-7
V gene: TRBV27
clone size: -
CDR3 DNA: TGTGCCAGCAGTCGGGACGTGTACTACGAGCAGTACTTC
CDR3 protein: CASSRDVYYEQYF

D gene: TRBD2
J gene: TRBJ2-3
V gene: TRBV4-1
clone size: -
CDR3 DNA: TGCGCCAGCAGCCAAGGGATAGCGGGGGACACAGATACGCAGTATTTT
CDR3 protein: CASSQGIAGDTDTQYF

D gene: -
J gene: TRBJ2-1
V gene: TRBV7-2
clone size: -
CDR3 DNA: TGTGCCAGCAGCTCACGGGACCTAGCGGAGCAGTTCTTC
CDR3 protein: CASSSRDLAEQFF

D gene: TRBD1
J gene: TRBJ2-5
V gene: TRBV29-1
clone size: few
CDR3 DNA: TGCAGCGTTGTGGCCGGGACAGGGTTTGGAGAGACCCAGTACTTC
CDR3 protein: CSVVAGTGFGETQYF

D gene: -
J gene: TRBJ2-7
V gene: TRBV5-1
clone size: few
CDR3 DNA: TGCGCCAGCAGCTTTAAGGGATTCTCCTACGAGCAGTACTTC
CDR3 protein: CASSFKGFSYEQYF

D gene: -
J gene: TRBJ2-5
V gene: TRBV7-9
clone size: -
CDR3 DNA: TGTGCCAGCAGCCCCCTGAGGGAGACCCAGTACTTC
CDR3 protein: CASSPLRETQYF

D gene: TRBD1
J gene: TRBJ1-6
V gene: TRBV7-2
clone size: -
CDR3 DNA: TGTGCCAGCAGCTTAGTAGGGACAGGGGGCAATTCACCCCTCCACTTT
CDR3 protein: CASSLVGTGGNSPLHF

D gene: TRBD1
J gene: TRBJ1-2
V gene: TRBV30
clone size: -
CDR3 DNA: TGTGCCTGGACCCTCGGGACAGCTTGGATAAATGGCTACACCTTC
CDR3 protein: CAWTLGTAWINGYTF

D gene: TRBD2
J gene: TRBJ2-1
V gene: TRBV2
clone size: -
CDR3 DNA: TGTGCCAGCCTCCGTACGGGACTAGCGAACAATGAGCAGTTCTTC
CDR3 protein: CASLRTGLANNEQFF

D gene: TRBD2
J gene: TRBJ2-5
V gene: TRBV29-1
clone size: -
CDR3 DNA: TGCAGCGTCACTCGGACTAGCGGGGGGCCGCTACAAGAGACCCAGTACTTC
CDR3 protein: CSVTRTSGGPLQETQYF

D gene: TRBD2
J gene: TRBJ2-7
V gene: TRBV5-6
clone size: few
CDR3 DNA: TGTGCCAGCAGCCTCCCTCAGCGGGGGGGCGCCTACGAGCAGTACTTC
CDR3 protein: CASSLPQRGGAYEQYF

D gene: -
J gene: TRBJ1-4
V gene: TRBV4-1
clone size: -
CDR3 DNA: TGCGCCAGCAGCCAAGTCACAGGACCGTCAACTAATGAAAAACTGTTTTTT
CDR3 protein: CASSQVTGPSTNEKLFF

D gene: -
J gene: TRBJ1-3
V gene: TRBV7-2
clone size: few
CDR3 DNA: TGTGCCAGCAGCTTAGGTTTGGGGCTGAACACCATATATTTT
CDR3 protein: CASSLGLGLNTIYF

D gene: -
J gene: TRBJ1-4
V gene: TRBV25-1
clone size: once
CDR3 DNA: TGTGCCAGCAGTGAGTGGGGACGGGGGAATGAAAAACTGTTTTTT
CDR3 protein: CASSEWGRGNEKLFF

D gene: -
J gene: TRBJ2-5
V gene: TRBV9
clone size: -
CDR3 DNA: TGTGCCAGCAGCGTAGGGGGGGCCCAAGAGACCCAGTACTTC
CDR3 protein: CASSVGGAQETQYF

D gene: -
J gene: TRBJ2-3
V gene: TRBV7-3
clone size: -
CDR3 DNA: TGTGCCAGCAGCTCCGGGACTTCCACAGTTACGCAGTATTTT
CDR3 protein: CASSSGTSTVTQYF

D gene: TRBD1
J gene: TRBJ1-2
V gene: TRBV30
clone size: -
CDR3 DNA: TGTGCCTGGAGTGTACACCCGGGACAGCACTATGGCTACACCTTC
CDR3 protein: CAWSVHPGQHYGYTF

D gene: -
J gene: TRBJ1-2
V gene: TRBV5-1
clone size: -
CDR3 DNA: TGCGCCAGCAGCTTTAGGAGGCACAGGGCGAACTATGGCTACACCTTC
CDR3 protein: CASSFRRHRANYGYTF

D gene: -
J gene: TRBJ2-7
V gene: TRBV4-2
clone size: -
CDR3 DNA: TGTGCCAGCAGCCACTCCCCCCCTCTCGGCTCGCGCGAGCAGTACTTC
CDR3 protein: CASSHSPPLGSREQYF

D gene: -
J gene: TRBJ1-3
V gene: TRBV27
clone size: once
CDR3 DNA: TGTGCCAGCAGTCCCCAGGGGACTGGAAACACCATATATTTT
CDR3 protein: CASSPQGTGNTIYF

D gene: -
J gene: TRBJ1-6
V gene: TRBV6-5
clone size: -
CDR3 DNA: TGTGCCACCCACCTTGAAAGGAATTCACCCCTCCACTTT
CDR3 protein: CATHLERNSPLHF

D gene: TRBD2
J gene: TRBJ2-1
V gene: TRBV7-6
clone size: few
CDR3 DNA: TGTGCCAGCAGCTTAAGCGGGGGGTCCGATGAGCAGTTCTTC
CDR3 protein: CASSLSGGSDEQFF

D gene: -
J gene: TRBJ2-6
V gene: TRBV19
clone size: -
CDR3 DNA: TGTGCCAGTAGTATCCCCAAGAGCTCTGGGGCCAACGTCCTGACTTTC
CDR3 protein: CASSIPKSSGANVLTF

D gene: TRBD2
J gene: TRBJ2-3
V gene: TRBV5-1
clone size: few
CDR3 DNA: TGCGCCAGCAGCTTCCTAATCGCGGGGGGTCACGATACGCAGTATTTT
CDR3 protein: CASSFLIAGGHDTQYF

D gene: -
J gene: TRBJ1-2
V gene: TRBV7-2
clone size: -
CDR3 DNA: TGTGCCAGCAGCCAGGCTGGGGCGAACTATGGCTACACCTTC
CDR3 protein: CASSQAGANYGYTF

D gene: -
J gene: TRBJ1-2
V gene: TRBV9
clone size: -
CDR3 DNA: TGTGCCAGCAGCGTAGGGACAGTGGAGAGCTATGGCTACACCTTC
CDR3 protein: CASSVGTVESYGYTF

D gene: -
J gene: TRBJ1-2
V gene: TRBV29-1
clone size: -
CDR3 DNA: TGCAGCGTTGAAGAGGGGAGCGCGCGCTACACCTTC
CDR3 protein: CSVEEGSARYTF

D gene: TRBD1
J gene: TRBJ1-2
V gene: TRBV30
clone size: once
CDR3 DNA: TGTGCCTGGAGTGGGGACAGAATCTATGGCTACACCTTC
CDR3 protein: CAWSGDRIYGYTF

D gene: -
J gene: TRBJ2-5
V gene: TRBV18
clone size: few
CDR3 DNA: TGTGCCAGCTCACCACGAGGGGAGACCCAGTACTTC
CDR3 protein: CASSPRGETQYF

D gene: -
J gene: TRBJ2-5
V gene: TRBV20-1
clone size: -
CDR3 DNA: TGCAGTGCTATATTGTCTGAGACCCAGTACTTC
CDR3 protein: CSAILSETQYF

D gene: -
J gene: TRBJ1-4
V gene: TRBV27
clone size: few
CDR3 DNA: TGTGCCAGCGGGGGCAGGGCTGGCGGAAAACTGTTTTTT
CDR3 protein: CASGGRAGGKLFF

D gene: -
J gene: TRBJ1-6
V gene: TRBV2
clone size: -
CDR3 DNA: TGTGCCAGCAGTGAAGATGCAGGGAATCGTTCACCCCTCCACTTT
CDR3 protein: CASSEDAGNRSPLHF

D gene: TRBD1
J gene: TRBJ1-1
V gene: TRBV10-3
clone size: few
CDR3 DNA: TGTGCCATCAGTGCCGGCAGGGGGGACACTGAAGCTTTCTTT
CDR3 protein: CAISAGRGDTEAFF

D gene: -
J gene: TRBJ2-6
V gene: TRBV6-1
clone size: -
CDR3 DNA: TGTGCCAGCAGTGAAGTTGCAGGTGCTTCTGGGGCCAACGTCCTGACTTTC
CDR3 protein: CASSEVAGASGANVLTF

D gene: -
J gene: TRBJ2-7
V gene: TRBV30
clone size: -
CDR3 DNA: TGTGCCTGGAGCTGGGGCGGGTACGAGCAGTACTTC
CDR3 protein: CAWSWGGYEQYF

D gene: -
J gene: TRBJ2-1
V gene: TRBV5-1
clone size: -
CDR3 DNA: TGCGCCAGCAGCTTGGTGGGGGGCAACTACAATGAGCAGTTCTTC
CDR3 protein: CASSLVGGNYNEQFF

D gene: TRBD1
J gene: TRBJ1-5
V gene: TRBV30
clone size: -
CDR3 DNA: TGTGCCTGGAAGGGGACAGGGGTGGCTCAGCCCCAGCATTTT
CDR3 protein: CAWKGTGVAQPQHF

D gene: TRBD1
J gene: TRBJ2-3
V gene: TRBV7-9
clone size: -
CDR3 DNA: TGTGCCAGCAGCGGGGGCGTGGACAGGGGTACAGATACGCAGTATTTT
CDR3 protein: CASSGGVDRGTDTQYF

D gene: -
J gene: TRBJ1-4
V gene: TRBV7-9
clone size: few
CDR3 DNA: TGTGCCAGCAGCCTTGACAGCCACGGTGAAAAACTGTTTTTT
CDR3 protein: CASSLDSHGEKLFF

D gene: -
J gene: TRBJ2-5
V gene: TRBV7-6
clone size: -
CDR3 DNA: TGTGCCAGCAGCTTCCCCGGGACTGCCCAAGAGACCCAGTACTTC
CDR3 protein: CASSFPGTAQETQYF

D gene: -
J gene: TRBJ2-3
V gene: TRBV29-1
clone size: -
CDR3 DNA: TGCAGCGTTGGGGCTGGGGCAGGAGGCACAGATACGCAGTATTTT
CDR3 protein: CSVGAGAGGTDTQYF

D gene: -
J gene: TRBJ1-6
V gene: TRBV7-2
clone size: -
CDR3 DNA: TGTGCCAGCAGCGTCAGGGGTAATTCACCCCTCCACTTT
CDR3 protein: CASSVRGNSPLHF

D gene: -
J gene: TRBJ2-1
V gene: TRBV15
clone size: -
CDR3 DNA: TGTGCCACCAGCACCAGGATCAACTACCACAATGAGCAGTTCTTC
CDR3 protein: CATSTRINYHNEQFF

D gene: -
J gene: TRBJ1-1
V gene: TRBV4-2
clone size: -
CDR3 DNA: TGTGCCAGCAGACTTCTCCGGGGCAGGGAAGCTTTCTTT
CDR3 protein: CASRLLRGREAFF

D gene: -
J gene: TRBJ2-1
V gene: TRBV2
clone size: -
CDR3 DNA: TGTGCCAGCAGCATGGGACCCTACAATGAGCAGTTCTTC
CDR3 protein: CASSMGPYNEQFF